The T cell receptor (beta chain) under discussion was sequenced for a study of metastatic and nonmetastatic thyroid tumors. Turning to the study itself: Blood and tumor or nodule tissue repertoires from malignant and benign thyroid patients were compared.

Germline CDR1 reads SGDLS; CDR2 reads YYNGEE. V trimming: 3 bases; J trimming: 5 bases; junction bases outside the gene matches: 13. The CDR3 has 17 residues. Original handling: The study built a papillary thyroid cancer distant-metastasis classifier from CDR3 differences across clinicopathological groups. MiXCR reprocessed the PCR reads for TCRdb. The V and J calls follow TCRdb's processing rather than the paper's. This table holds 20,000 or so clones, 10% to 15% found once. The study's findings and limits: A significant increase in TCR beta diversity was reportedly seen in malignant thyroid tumors relative to benign nodules, in blood and tumor.

Thyroid surgery was performed in patients who had received no treatment beforehand. This clone was picked up many times. Its antigen is still unknown. This clonotype originated in a male donor with papillary thyroid cancer or a benign thyroid nodule (not recorded which). Some clones in this sample may be carry-over from other donors' samples. This rearrangement joins TRBV9 to TRBJ2-3; 9 bases line up with TRBD2. Specimen: blood. CDR3 nucleotides: TGTGCCAGCAGCGAGACTAGCGGTGAAGGCCTCGGAGATACGCAGTATTTT. Its translation is CASSETSGEGLGDTQYF.